This T cell receptor (beta chain) was recorded in a study of T cell responses to AZD1222 COVID-19 vaccine. Study-level information: Second-dose groups at about 4 or about 12 weeks were pooled.

Profiled with immunoSEQ multiplex PCR; TCRdb holds only in-frame clones, not every one. The sample holds around 140,000 clones, 85% to 90% seen once. Trimming took off 5 bases at V and 1 base at J, with 8 bases between the two ends. This CDR3 region has 13 residues. Overall study findings and caveats: Increases in Spike-specific TCR breadth and depth were seen after two AZD1222 doses. Females outnumbered males among donors, who were mostly white British; clonal diversity was possibly underestimated.

A few counts support this clone. The target antigen is unknown. Material: peripheral blood, obtained on day 0 of AZD1222 vaccination. The chain links TRBV12-3 or TRBV12-4 to TRBJ1-2, with D uncertain. The receptor comes from an adult in good health. This chain's CDR3 is CASSRTGNYGYTF. The CDR3 DNA reads TGTGCCAGCAGTCGTACCGGTAACTATGGCTACACCTTC.